The 19 T cell receptor beta chains listed next were all sequenced from one sample in a study of blood T cell repertoires in COVID-19. Assay used: immunoSEQ multiplex PCR; TCRdb lists only in-frame clones, some missing. The data hold roughly 200,000 clones, with about 82% observed a single time. Material: PBMCs or T cells enriched from blood (not recorded which). These receptors all come from a man aged 40-49 years with acute COVID-19.

This clone was observed a single time. The chain joins TRBV2 to TRBJ2-1; D might be TRBD2 (5 bases). The CDR3 sequence is 12 residues long. Germline-derived CDR1 and CDR2 are SNHLY and FYNNEI. V lost 7 bases and J lost 8, with 12 bases in between. As DNA, the CDR3 is TGTGCCAGCAATCTAGCTGGTTATGAGCAGTTCTTC. This gives the protein CASNLAGYEQFF.

The CDR3 DNA follows: TGCAGCATCCTCGGGGCTAGCGGGAGCCCAGATACGCAGTATTTT. Its translation is CSILGASGSPDTQYF. The V call is TRBV29-1, the J call TRBJ2-3; 10 positions agree with TRBD2. V was clipped by 8 bases and J by 4 bases; unmatched bases: 12. CDR1 is SQVTM, CDR2 ANQGSEA, per germline. The CDR3 contains 15 residues.

Remarks on this clone: Other nucleotide sequences from this sample produce the same CDR3. The V and J genes are TRBV7-2 and TRBJ2-3, with 12 bases aligning to TRBD2. V shed 3 bases and J 2 bases; nucleotides not matched to a gene: 3. Germline V CDR1 and CDR2: SGHTA, FQGNSA. The CDR3 runs 16 residues. As DNA, the CDR3 is TGTGCCAGCAGCTTGGCTAGCGGGAGGGCCACAGATACGCAGTATTTT. Translating it yields CASSLASGRATDTQYF.

V and J are TRBV6-5 and TRBJ1-4; TRBD1 might be the D (5 bases). CDR1 is MNHEY and CDR2 is SVGAGI in the germline V gene. The germline V and J ends were trimmed by 0 bases and 11 bases, with 13 bases remaining between them. The CDR3 length is 14 residues. The chain's CDR3 is CASSYSDVGGKLFF. For the CDR3, the DNA is TGTGCCAGCAGTTACTCGGACGTGGGGGGGAAACTGTTTTTT.

CDR3 sequence (DNA): TGTGCCAGCAGTTACTCACAGGAATTAGCTGGTGAGCAGTTCTTC. It codes for CASSYSQELAGEQFF. V and J are TRBV6-2 or TRBV6-3 and TRBJ2-1; possible D gene TRBD1, 5 bases. With 0 bases removed from V and 9 bases from J, the gap between germline ends came to 15 bases. Germline assignment: CDR1 MNHEY and CDR2 SVGEGT. CDR3 length equals 15 residues.

This clone was counted ten times or more. The CDR3 DNA is TGTGCCAGCAGTGCTCAGTATGGCTACACCTTC. Translation gives CASSAQYGYTF. The chain links TRBV2 to TRBJ1-2; the D is unclear. V was trimmed by 4 bases and J by 5 bases, leaving 5 bases between them. Germline values: CDR1 SNHLY, CDR2 FYNNEI. This CDR3 is built from 11 residues.

This clone was seen once. This chain connects TRBV29-1 to TRBJ2-3; 8 bases map to TRBD2. Unmatched junction bases numbered 6, after V lost 2 bases and J lost 2 bases. This CDR3 has 15 residues. CDR1 SQVTM and CDR2 ANQGSEA come from the germline V gene. The DNA of the CDR3 is TGCAGCGTTGAAATTCAAGCGGGGGCCACAGATACGCAGTATTTT. This gives the protein CSVEIQAGATDTQYF.

This clone was found once. This chain links TRBV9 with TRBJ2-7; TRBD2 might be the D (5 bases). Germline CDR1 SGDLS, CDR2 YYNGEE. The ends were cut back, 10 bases at V and 7 bases at J, with 18 bases in the middle. The CDR3 loop spans 12 amino acids. The CDR3 nucleotides read TGTGCCTCAGGTAAAGCCGGGGTGGAGCAGTACTTC. It translates to CASGKAGVEQYF. Full variable domain (remainder filled in from reference TRBV9 and TRBJ2-7): DSGVTQTPKHLITATGQRVTLRCSPRSGDLSVYWYQQSLDQGLQFLIQYYNGEERAKGNILERFSAQQFPDLHSELNLSSLELGDSALYFCASGKAGVEQYFGPGTRLTVT.

The chain recombines TRBV11-2 with TRBJ2-7, with D perhaps TRBD2 (7 bases). Germline V lookup: CDR1 SGHAT, CDR2 FQNNGV. This CDR3 spans 14 amino acids. The V end lost 8 bases, the J end lost 6 bases, and 20 bases lay between the germline ends. The DNA for the CDR3 is TGTGCCAGCGGTAGGGGGGGAGCGAGACCCGAGCAGTACTTC. It yields the protein CASGRGGARPEQYF.

This chain joins TRBV7-2 and TRBJ2-5; D might be TRBD1 (6 bases). The CDR3 totals 13 residues. Per germline, CDR1 SGHTA and CDR2 FQGNSA. Trimming took off 2 bases at V and 4 bases at J, with 8 bases between the two ends. This chain's CDR3 is CASSLIQGETQYF. The CDR3 DNA follows: TGTGCCAGCAGCTTAATACAGGGAGAGACCCAGTACTTC.

CDR3 protein: CASSPPGTGSYEQYF. The CDR3 DNA reads as TGTGCCAGCAGCCCCCCCGGGACAGGGTCCTACGAGCAGTACTTC. The rearrangement joins TRBV4-2 to TRBJ2-7, with 9 nucleotides matching TRBD1. V dropped 4 bases and J dropped 1; count of bases not matched to a gene: 5. Germline-derived CDR1 and CDR2 are LGHNA and YNFKEQ. This CDR3 comprises 15 residues.

About this clone: Distinct nucleotide sequences in the sample also encode this CDR3. This sequence joins TRBV9 and TRBJ2-1, with 8 bases lining up with TRBD2. CDR1 and CDR2 (germline): SGDLS, YYNGEE. The ends lost 3 bases at V and 3 bases at J; junction bases unmatched: 5. This CDR3 contains 15 residues. Written as DNA, the CDR3 is TGTGCCAGCAGCGCAACTAGCGGAGACTACAATGAGCAGTTCTTC. It specifies CASSATSGDYNEQFF.

The CDR3 here is CASSGDGNTEAFF. Written as DNA, the CDR3 is TGTGCCAGCTCAGGGGATGGGAACACTGAAGCTTTCTTT. The chain recombines TRBV19 with TRBJ1-1, with D possibly matching TRBD1 (6 bases). The V gene's germline CDR1 is LNHDA and CDR2 SQIVND (reference sequence). This CDR3 spans 13 amino acids. The ends were cut back, 9 bases at V and 1 base at J, with 12 bases in the middle.

The V gene is TRBV7-8, the J gene TRBJ1-2, with a weak D call TRBD1 (6 bases). The V gene's germline CDR1 is SGHVS and CDR2 FQNEAQ. The CDR3 is 14 amino acids. Trimming left V 3 bases short and J 2 bases short, with 10 bases between. CDR3 sequence: CASSFTGQNYGYTF. The CDR3 DNA follows: TGTGCCAGCAGCTTTACGGGACAAAACTATGGCTACACCTTC.

The V call is TRBV6-1, the J call TRBJ1-2, with TRBD1 matching over 7 bases. J lost 6 bases, V lost 1 base, and 2 bases had no gene match. This CDR3 region has 13 residues. Germline V CDR1 and CDR2: MNHNS, SASEGT. Here the CDR3 DNA reads TGTGCCAGCAGTGAAGGGCAGGGGGATGGCTACACCTTC. Residues: CASSEGQGDGYTF.

CDR3 amino acids: CASSIKGDSGELFF. The CDR3 DNA follows: TGTGCCAGCAGCATAAAAGGGGATTCCGGGGAGCTGTTTTTT. The chain couples TRBV9 to TRBJ2-2; TRBD1 might be the D (5 bases). V was clipped by 4 bases and J by 6 bases, with 13 bases between them. Looked up from germline, CDR1 is SGDLS and CDR2 is YYNGEE. There are 14 residues in the CDR3.

The rearrangement joins TRBV9 to TRBJ1-2; no reliable D call. V shed 2 bases and J shed 1 base, with 6 bases lying between them. There are 13 residues in the CDR3. Germline V CDR1 and CDR2: SGDLS, YYNGEE. The DNA of the CDR3 is TGTGCCAGCAGCGTGGGCAGTAACTATGGCTACACCTTC. Amino acids: CASSVGSNYGYTF.

The genes are TRBV5-1 and TRBJ2-7; 11 bases align to TRBD2. Germline V gives CDR1 SGHRS, CDR2 YFSETQ. This CDR3 contains 15 residues. With 2 bases clipped from V and 2 bases from J, the junction kept 3 bases outside the gene matches. CDR3 sequence reads: CASSLLAGDPYEQYF. The DNA for the CDR3 is TGCGCCAGCAGCTTACTAGCGGGAGATCCCTACGAGCAGTACTTC.

V and J are TRBV18 and TRBJ2-7; 10 bases map to TRBD2. Germline CDR1 KGHSH, CDR2 LQKENI. The V and J ends lost 3 bases and 4 bases, in that order; junction bases with no gene match: 9. This CDR3 spans 16 amino acids. CDR3: CASSPGGTSAIYEQYF. The DNA of the CDR3 is TGTGCCAGCTCACCCGGAGGGACTAGCGCAATATACGAGCAGTACTTC. Full variable domain (remainder filled in from reference TRBV18 and TRBJ2-7): NAGVMQNPRHLVRRRGQEARLRCSPMKGHSHVYWYRQLPEEGLKFMVYLQKENIIDESGMPKERFSAEFPKEGPSILRIQQVVRGDSAAYFCASSPGGTSAIYEQYFGPGTRLTVT.